This T cell receptor (beta chain) was recorded in a study of T cell responses to AZD1222 COVID-19 vaccine. Sequenced by immunoSEQ multiplex PCR; TCRdb stores in-frame clones only, minus some. This sample has some 130,000 clones, with 85% to 90% found just once. Whole-study results and caveats: Within unmutated variant regions lay the reported targets of nearly half of spike-specific TCRs.

The V and J ends lost 3 bases and 7 bases, in that order; junction bases with no gene match: 24. CDR1 LGHDT and CDR2 YNNKEL come from the germline V gene (reference sequence). The CDR3 is 22 residues long. Turning to this clone: The antigen is undetermined.

This rearrangement joins TRBV3-1 (or the pseudogene TRBV3-2) to TRBJ2-1; 13 positions agree with TRBD2. The receptor's source is an adult in good health. The source material was peripheral blood, sampled on day 0 of AZD1222 vaccination. In DNA, the CDR3 is TGTGCCAGCAGCCACTCTTGGGACAGGAGCCCTACTAGCGGGAGGGCCCTGAATGAGCAGTTCTTC. This translates into CASSHSWDRSPTSGRALNEQFF.